This T cell receptor beta chain was identified during a study of read filtering for tumor transcriptome and immune sequencing. Overall study: Patients were 17 male and 13 to 15 female, mean age 65.9 years, range about 45 to 85. Revised staging placed under ten patients in R-ISS I, 15 to 20 in II, more than 5 in III.

Study-wide findings and caveats: In IR-seq, single-read clonotypes were about 81.9% of clonotypes but approximately 4% of reads.

Sampling of bone marrow took place during active disease in every patient. As concerns this clonotype: Its cognate antigen is unknown.

Molecular barcoded adaptors covering alpha/delta and beta/gamma chains were used on about 0.4 ug RNA. TCRdb processed the reads anew with MiXCR; each CDR3 protein has one entry. The sample carries over 35,000 distinct CDR3 sequences, around an eighth recorded once. The source of this sequence is a donor over 35 with multiple myeloma. Sequences were obtained from a population of CD138-negative cells sorted from bone marrow.

Here the CDR3 DNA reads TGTGCCAGCAGCTTACGGACAGGGGCAGCGGACAATGAGCAGTTCTTC. As protein: CASSLRTGAADNEQFF. The J gene is TRBJ2-1, the V gene TRBV11-1, with 9 bases matching TRBD1. The germline CDR1 and CDR2 sequences are SGHAT and FQDESV (reference sequence). Trimming at V came to 2 bases and at J to 5 bases, leaving 7 bases not matched to a gene. This CDR3 comprises 16 residues.